There are many counts of the clone carrying this TCR beta chain. Being one base from a much bigger clone, this may be a read error. The sample is drawn from a study of breast tumors, draining lymph nodes, adjacent tissues. Each CDR3 protein is one row after TCRdb ran MiXCR on the multiplex PCR reads. This table holds roughly 14,000 distinct CDR3 sequences, more than 40% found once. This CDR3 is 12 amino acids long. The chain links TRBV12-3 or TRBV12-4 to TRBJ2-5; D remains ambiguous. This clonotype was obtained from a female donor with breast cancer. Some clones in this sample may be carry-over from other donors' samples. Sequencing input: tumor-adjacent breast tissue. CDR3 bases: TGTGCCAGCAGTTTCAACAAAGAGGCCCAGTACTTC. Translating it yields CASSFNKEAQYF.